The 32 T cell receptor beta chains in this list originate from one sample, sequenced in a study of blood T cell repertoires in COVID-19. Sequencing used immunoSEQ multiplex PCR; TCRdb keeps in-frame clones, though not all of them. Found here are approximately 94,000 clones, about 90% of them singletons; the top ten hold less than 8.5%. Sequences were obtained from peripheral blood. Receptor source: a man in his thirties or forties in a cohort sampled during active COVID-19.

This chain joins TRBV11-3 and TRBJ2-7; possible D gene TRBD1, 6 bases. The germline V gene encodes CDR1 SGHNT and CDR2 YENEEA. The CDR3 sequence is 13 residues long. V was shortened by 9 bases and J by 6 bases, with 18 bases between the two germline ends. The CDR3 protein is CASRQEVGSEQYF. The CDR3 DNA sequence: TGTGCCAGTAGACAGGAGGTGGGTTCCGAGCAGTACTTC.

The table lists this clone with a few counts. This chain links TRBV19 with TRBJ1-2, with 7 positions matching TRBD1. Trimming at V came to 8 bases and at J to 2 bases, leaving 11 bases not matched to a gene. CDR1 and CDR2 from the germline V gene are LNHDA and SQIVND (reference sequence). This CDR3 contains 15 residues. For the CDR3, the DNA is TGTGCCAGTCAACCACAGGGGATGGGCAACTATGGCTACACCTTC. Protein sequence: CASQPQGMGNYGYTF.

The CDR3 DNA sequence: TGTGCCAGCAGCTCGGTGGGGGGCTACGAGCAGTACTTC. Its protein is CASSSVGGYEQYF. This chain connects TRBV5-6 to TRBJ2-7, with D perhaps TRBD2 (6 bases). There are 13 residues in the CDR3. Looked up from germline, CDR1 is SGHDT and CDR2 is YYEEEE. V shed 3 bases and J shed 3 bases, with 10 bases lying between them.

V usage is TRBV28 and J usage is TRBJ1-1; a weak D match, TRBD1 (6 bases). Trimming took 6 bases from V and 2 from J, leaving 10 bases between them. From germline, CDR1 is MDHEN and CDR2 SYDVKM. This CDR3 has 13 residues. CDR3 nucleotides: TGTGCCAGCAGCCCGGGACAAAACACTGAAGCTTTCTTT. Translating it yields CASSPGQNTEAFF.

The V gene is TRBV19, the J gene TRBJ2-1, with 12 nucleotides matching TRBD2. CDR3 length: 17 residues. Germline CDR1 and CDR2: LNHDA and SQIVND (reference sequence). J gave up 6 bases and V 3 bases, and 9 bases lay outside the gene matches. CDR3 sequence: CASSIFPSGGATNEQFF. CDR3 coding DNA: TGTGCCAGTAGTATCTTTCCTAGCGGGGGGGCAACCAATGAGCAGTTCTTC.

The CDR3 DNA reads TGTGCCAGCAGCAGCTCCTACGAGCAGTACTTC. This gives the protein CASSSSYEQYF. The genes are TRBV2 and TRBJ2-7; D call uncertain. Germline loops: CDR1 SNHLY, CDR2 FYNNEI. The CDR3 covers 11 residues. V lost 6 bases and J 0 bases, leaving 3 bases between the germline ends.

CDR3 nucleotide sequence: TGCGCCAGCAGTGACCCTAGTCTGAATGAAAAACTGTTTTTT. Translation gives CASSDPSLNEKLFF. The chain carries TRBV10-2 and TRBJ1-4; D unclear. Germline V gene data show CDR1 as WSHSY and CDR2 as SAAADI. V lost 3 bases and J lost 5, with 10 bases in between. This CDR3 is 14 amino acids long.

The chain carries TRBV10-2 and TRBJ1-2, with 8 positions matching TRBD1. The V gene end was trimmed by 9 bases and the J gene end by 7 bases; junction bases not matched to a gene: 4. The CDR3 totals 11 residues. The germline V gene encodes CDR1 WSHSY and CDR2 SAAADI. CDR3 bases: TGCGCCAGTTATGACAGGGGTGGCTACACCTTC. Protein product: CASYDRGGYTF.

The chain recombines TRBV9 with TRBJ1-2; TRBD1 aligns across 9 bases. CDR3 size: 16 residues. Germline trimming cut 0 bases from V and 2 bases from J; bases unmatched to any gene: 5. From germline, CDR1 is SGDLS and CDR2 YYNGEE. The DNA for the CDR3 is TGTGCCAGCAGCGTAGAGGGGACAGGGTTAAACTATGGCTACACCTTC. This codes for CASSVEGTGLNYGYTF.

The chain has TRBV30 and TRBJ1-6, with 7 bases lining up with TRBD1. V shed 4 bases, J shed 6 bases, and the junction held 9 bases outside the gene matches. CDR3 size: 15 residues. Per germline, CDR1 GTSNPN and CDR2 SVGIG (reference sequence). The CDR3 DNA reads TGTGCCTGGAAAGGTTCGACAGGGAGTAATTCACCCCTCCACTTT. Residues: CAWKGSTGSNSPLHF.

This clone showed up just once. The rearrangement uses TRBV7-9 and TRBJ2-1; D may be TRBD2 (6 bases). The CDR3 covers 13 residues. Germline V gene lookup returns CDR1 SEHNR and CDR2 FQNEAQ (reference sequence). Trimming took off 5 bases at V and 4 bases at J, with 9 bases between the two ends. The CDR3 DNA is TGTGCCAGCAGCCGTAGCGGTTACAATGAGCAGTTCTTC. Translated, it gives CASSRSGYNEQFF. Together with reference TRBV7-9 and TRBJ2-1, the CDR3 gives the full variable domain: DTGVSQNPRHKITKRGQNVTFRCDPISEHNRLYWYRQTLGQGPEFLTYFQNEAQLEKSRLLSDRFSAERPKGSFSTLEIQRTEQGDSAMYLCASSRSGYNEQFFGPGTRLTVL.

The V call is TRBV29-1, the J call TRBJ2-1, with D possibly TRBD1 on 6 matching bases. CDR1 is SQVTM and CDR2 is ANQGSEA in the germline V gene. Trimming cost V 4 bases and J 0 bases, with 13 bases left between them. The CDR3 totals 15 residues. Written as DNA, the CDR3 is TGCAGCGTTGGTCGGTGGGGGCTCTCCTACAATGAGCAGTTCTTC. It is translated as CSVGRWGLSYNEQFF.

This sequence joins TRBV5-1 and TRBJ1-2, with D perhaps matching TRBD1 (5 bases). V was clipped by 0 bases and J by 6 bases, with 12 bases between them. The germline V gene encodes CDR1 SGHRS and CDR2 YFSETQ. This CDR3 region has 14 residues. DNA of the CDR3: TGCGCCAGCAGCTTGGTGACGGGGGATGATGGCTACACCTTC. Translating it yields CASSLVTGDDGYTF.

The V call is TRBV6-1, the J call TRBJ1-6, with 9 positions matching TRBD1. The CDR3 has 19 residues. CDR1 and CDR2 from the germline V gene are MNHNS and SASEGT. V lost 3 bases, J lost 2 bases, and 11 bases stayed unmatched. DNA of the CDR3: TGTGCCAGCAGTGAGTTGGGACAGGGAACGTCGGCCTATAATTCACCCCTCCACTTT. It yields the protein CASSELGQGTSAYNSPLHF.

The chain uses TRBV6-5 and TRBJ2-1, with TRBD1 matching over 9 bases. The germline gives CDR1 MNHEY, CDR2 SVGAGI. The CDR3 spans 15 residues. Unmatched junction bases numbered 9, after V lost 3 bases and J lost 9 bases. Here the CDR3 reads CASSYQGQGAGEQFF. The CDR3 nucleotides are TGTGCCAGCAGTTATCAGGGACAGGGAGCGGGTGAGCAGTTCTTC.

The V call is TRBV18, the J call TRBJ1-1; D uncertain. Germline CDR1 and CDR2: KGHSH and LQKENI. The CDR3 spans 13 residues. V was cut by 5 bases and J by 1 base, with 8 bases left in between. CDR3 nucleotides: TGTGCCAGCTCATTTGCAGGGAACACTGAAGCTTTCTTT. Amino acid sequence: CASSFAGNTEAFF. Full variable domain (rest looked up from reference TRBV18 and TRBJ1-1): NAGVMQNPRHLVRRRGQEARLRCSPMKGHSHVYWYRQLPEEGLKFMVYLQKENIIDESGMPKERFSAEFPKEGPSILRIQQVVRGDSAAYFCASSFAGNTEAFFGQGTRLTVV.

The V and J genes are TRBV4-1 and TRBJ1-5; 10 bases align to TRBD1. The CDR3 runs 16 residues. The V gene's germline CDR1 is MGHRA and CDR2 YSYEKL. With V trimmed by 3 bases and J by 5 bases, 7 bases remained unmatched. The CDR3 loop reads CASSQGTGEGYQPQHF. CDR3 DNA: TGCGCCAGCAGCCAGGGGACAGGGGAGGGCTATCAGCCCCAGCATTTT.

The V and J genes are TRBV19 and TRBJ1-3, with TRBD1 identical over 8 bases. Germline V lookup: CDR1 LNHDA, CDR2 SQIVND (reference sequence). The length of the CDR3 is 16 residues. V gave up 4 bases and J gave up 4 bases; unmatched junction bases: 9. DNA for the CDR3: TGTGCCAGTAGTAAACGACAGGGGACTCTAGGAAACACCATATATTTT. As protein: CASSKRQGTLGNTIYF.

The chain has TRBV5-1 and TRBJ2-1; D is perhaps TRBD1 (6 bases). CDR3 length: 16 residues. Germline V CDR1 and CDR2: SGHRS, YFSETQ. V was trimmed by 4 bases and J by 0 bases, leaving 14 bases between them. The chain's CDR3 is CASSARQVSSYNEQFF. CDR3 bases: TGCGCCAGCAGCGCTCGACAGGTTAGCTCCTACAATGAGCAGTTCTTC.

This chain joins TRBV3-1 (or the pseudogene TRBV3-2) and TRBJ2-2, with 11 bases matching TRBD2. The length of the CDR3 is 19 residues. Losses at the gene ends were 3 bases for V and 5 bases for J; bases not matched to a gene: 14. Germline-derived CDR1 and CDR2 are LGHDT and YNNKEL (reference sequence). The DNA of the CDR3 is TGTGCCAGCAGCCAGGAGCGCACTAGCGGGGGCCGGAGGACCGGGGAGCTGTTTTTT. Residues: CASSQERTSGGRRTGELFF.

This clone was counted a single time. The chain links TRBV3-1 (or the pseudogene TRBV3-2) to TRBJ2-3; 15 bases match TRBD2. Germline CDR1 LGHDT, CDR2 YNNKEL (reference sequence). V lost 5 bases to trimming and J lost 4 bases; unmatched junction nucleotides: 7. The CDR3 spans 17 residues. CDR3 coding DNA: TGTGCCAGCAGCACCCGGACTAGCGGGGGGGCGTCAGATACGCAGTATTTT. This sequence encodes CASSTRTSGGASDTQYF.

This chain links TRBV5-6 with TRBJ2-5, with D uncertain. The V gene's germline CDR1 is SGHDT and CDR2 YYEEEE. The length of the CDR3 is 14 residues. The germline V and J ends were trimmed by 0 bases and 0 bases, with 6 bases remaining between them. The CDR3: CASSLDTNQETQYF. CDR3 nucleotide sequence: TGTGCCAGCAGCTTGGACACTAACCAAGAGACCCAGTACTTC.

For this clone: The sample contains more than one DNA sequence encoding this CDR3. This chain connects TRBV28 to TRBJ1-6; D uncertain. The CDR3 is 15 amino acids. CDR1 and CDR2 (germline): MDHEN, SYDVKM. Trimming took off 4 bases at V and 0 bases at J, with 7 bases between the two ends. The CDR3: CASSSAGSYNSPLHF. For the CDR3, the DNA is TGTGCCAGCAGTTCAGCAGGCTCCTATAATTCACCCCTCCACTTT.

This clone has a single count. The chain recombines TRBV28 with TRBJ1-5, with 7 bases matching TRBD1. This CDR3 comprises 13 residues. J gave up 1 base and V 8 bases, and 2 bases lay outside the gene matches. CDR1 and CDR2 from the germline V gene are MDHEN and SYDVKM. The CDR3 DNA sequence: TGTGCCAGCCAGGGGGACAGCAATCAGCCCCAGCATTTT. This gives the protein CASQGDSNQPQHF.

The V call is TRBV7-2, the J call TRBJ2-5, with D tentatively TRBD2 (6 bases). Deletions cut 0 bases from V and 4 bases from J, with 9 bases between. This CDR3 has 14 residues. Germline CDR1 SGHTA, CDR2 FQGNSA. The CDR3 sequence is CASSLAGGVETQYF. The CDR3 nucleotides read TGTGCCAGCAGCTTAGCCGGCGGGGTAGAGACCCAGTACTTC. Based on the CDR3 plus reference TRBV7-2 and TRBJ2-5, the full variable domain is GAGVSQSPSNKVTEKGKDVELRCDPISGHTALYWYRQSLGQGLEFLIYFQGNSAPDKSGLPSDRFSAERTGGSVSTLTIQRTQQEDSAVYLCASSLAGGVETQYFGPGTRLLVL.

The V call is TRBV14, the J call TRBJ2-1; 9 bases are shared with TRBD2. V lost 1 base to trimming and J lost 4 bases; unmatched junction nucleotides: 2. Germline CDR1 is SGHDN and CDR2 is FVKESK. CDR3 length: 15 residues. For the CDR3, the DNA is TGTGCCAGCAGCCAAGTAGCGGGGGTATACAATGAGCAGTTCTTC. Translating it yields CASSQVAGVYNEQFF.

The V gene is TRBV5-4, the J gene TRBJ2-2, with 14 bases aligning to TRBD2. Trimming removed 3 bases from V and 2 bases from J; junction bases left unmatched: 6. The CDR3 is made up of 18 amino acids. From germline, CDR1 is SGHNT and CDR2 YYREEE (reference sequence). The chain's CDR3 is CASSWGLAGVENTGELFF. The CDR3 DNA sequence: TGTGCCAGCAGCTGGGGACTAGCGGGGGTAGAAAACACCGGGGAGCTGTTTTTT.

V is TRBV9 and J is TRBJ2-3; D ambiguous. This CDR3 is 16 amino acids long. V was cut by 3 bases and J by 0 bases, with 14 bases left in between. Germline V CDR1 and CDR2: SGDLS, YYNGEE. The CDR3 sequence: CASSATRKSSTDTQYF. In DNA form, the CDR3 reads TGTGCCAGCAGCGCAACCAGGAAGTCTAGCACAGATACGCAGTATTTT.

This rearrangement joins TRBV5-5 to TRBJ2-1; TRBD1 matches 8 bases. With V trimmed by 4 bases and J by 10 bases, 10 bases remained unmatched. This CDR3 contains 14 residues. CDR1 SGHKS and CDR2 YYEKEE come from the germline V gene (reference sequence). CDR3 coding DNA: TGTGCCAGCAGCCTCGTCCCGACAGGGGAAGAGCAGTTCTTC. Protein product: CASSLVPTGEEQFF.

The chain is built from TRBV7-8 and TRBJ2-5, with 7 bases aligning to TRBD1. The V and J ends lost 4 bases and 4 bases, in that order; junction bases with no gene match: 6. The CDR3 has 14 amino acids. CDR1 is SGHVS, CDR2 FQNEAQ, per germline. CDR3 protein: CASSSTGWGETQYF. As DNA, the CDR3 is TGTGCCAGCAGCTCGACAGGGTGGGGAGAGACCCAGTACTTC.

The chain employs TRBV18 and TRBJ1-5, with unresolved D. Germline V lookup: CDR1 KGHSH, CDR2 LQKENI. The CDR3 has 13 amino acids. V lost 3 bases and J 4 bases, leaving 7 bases between the germline ends. The CDR3: CASSPTPNQPQHF. As DNA, the CDR3 is TGTGCCAGCTCACCGACACCTAATCAGCCCCAGCATTTT.

The chain has TRBV6-6 and TRBJ1-2, with D uncertain. V lost 5 bases, J lost 0 bases, and 10 bases lay in between. Germline CDR1 and CDR2: MNHNY and SVGAGI (reference sequence). This CDR3 contains 14 residues. CDR3 protein: CASSTPVTNYGYTF. The CDR3 nucleotides read TGTGCCAGCAGTACTCCGGTGACTAACTATGGCTACACCTTC.